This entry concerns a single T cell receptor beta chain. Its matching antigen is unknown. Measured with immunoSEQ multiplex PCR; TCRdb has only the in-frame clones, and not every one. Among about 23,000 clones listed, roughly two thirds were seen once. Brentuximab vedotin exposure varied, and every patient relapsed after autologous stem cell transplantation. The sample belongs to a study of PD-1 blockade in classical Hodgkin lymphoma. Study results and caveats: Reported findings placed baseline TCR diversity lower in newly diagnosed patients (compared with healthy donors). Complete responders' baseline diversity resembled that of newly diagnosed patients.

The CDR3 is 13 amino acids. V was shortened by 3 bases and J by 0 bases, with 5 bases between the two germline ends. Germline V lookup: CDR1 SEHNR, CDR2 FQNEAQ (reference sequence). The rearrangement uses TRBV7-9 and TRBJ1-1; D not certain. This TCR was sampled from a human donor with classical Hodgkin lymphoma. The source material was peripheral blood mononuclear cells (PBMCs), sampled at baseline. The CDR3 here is CASSFGLNTEAFF. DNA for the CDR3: TGTGCCAGCAGCTTTGGGTTGAACACTGAAGCTTTCTTT.